These 31 T cell receptor beta chains came from one sample sequenced in a study of OX40 agonist ivuxolimab in advanced cancers. Profiled with immunoSEQ multiplex PCR; TCRdb holds only in-frame clones, not every one. The profile shows tens of thousands of clones, roughly nine tenths of them singletons. Specimen: CD4+ or CD8+ T cells sorted from blood, collected in a trial of the OX40 agonist ivuxolimab. All receptors derive from an adult with an advanced solid tumor such as melanoma, head and neck, liver or kidney cancer.

The genes are TRBV19 and TRBJ1-4, with D possibly TRBD1 on 6 matching bases. V dropped 10 bases and J dropped 6 bases, with 21 bases sitting between them. In germline, CDR1 is LNHDA, CDR2 SQIVND (reference sequence). The CDR3 loop spans 15 amino acids. The CDR3 DNA is TGTGCCACCAAGGAGGGGGGGGGTTTTTATGAAAAACTGTTTTTT. This encodes CATKEGGGFYEKLFF.

The gene calls are TRBV5-8 and TRBJ2-7; no firm D call. The V end was cut by 2 bases, the J end by 4 bases, with 4 bases between. The CDR3 contains 11 residues. Germline CDR1 is SGHTS and CDR2 is YDEGEE. CDR3 sequence (DNA): TGTGCCAGCAGCTTCCGATACGAGCAGTACTTC. Its protein product is CASSFRYEQYF.

The rearrangement uses TRBV6-5 and TRBJ2-1; D is ambiguous. This CDR3 region has 12 residues. V lost 4 bases and J 9 bases, leaving 10 bases between the germline ends. Looked up from germline, CDR1 is MNHEY and CDR2 is SVGAGI. CDR3 in DNA: TGTGCCAGCAGTTCCGCGGTGGGTGAGCAGTTCTTC. Its translation: CASSSAVGEQFF.

The J gene is TRBJ2-1, the V gene TRBV9; TRBD2 might be the D (6 bases). The CDR3 runs to 13 residues. The V end was cut by 2 bases, the J end by 6 bases, with 9 bases between. From germline, CDR1 is SGDLS and CDR2 YYNGEE. Written as DNA, the CDR3 is TGTGCCAGCAGCGTTTCTAGCGCCAATGAGCAGTTCTTC. It is translated as CASSVSSANEQFF.

V gene TRBV11-2 combines with J gene TRBJ1-4; no definite D call. Trimming took off 5 bases at V and 0 bases at J, with 10 bases between the two ends. The CDR3 totals 15 residues. Germline CDR1 is SGHAT and CDR2 is FQNNGV. The chain's CDR3 is CASSLGLATNEKLFF. The CDR3 DNA is TGTGCCAGCAGCCTAGGCCTTGCAACTAATGAAAAACTGTTTTTT.

The chain carries TRBV7-2 and TRBJ1-5; D might be TRBD1 (6 bases). V lost 7 bases to trimming and J lost 7 bases, with 17 bases between them. The CDR3 is 14 residues long. Per the germline V gene, CDR1 is SGHTA and CDR2 is FQGNSA. The CDR3 DNA reads TGTGCCAGCACCCTTGGGGGCGCGTGGCAGCCCCAGCATTTT. This sequence encodes CASTLGGAWQPQHF.

This clone showed up just once. This chain links TRBV4-1 with TRBJ1-5; D is unclear. Trimming took off 0 bases at V and 1 base at J, with 4 bases between the two ends. This CDR3 has 14 amino acids. Germline V gene sequence: CDR1 MGHRA, CDR2 YSYEKL. CDR3 sequence: CASSQDDSNQPQHF. The CDR3, as DNA: TGCGCCAGCAGCCAAGATGACAGCAATCAGCCCCAGCATTTT.

The V call is TRBV10-3, the J call TRBJ2-5, with D perhaps TRBD1 (6 bases). Matching the DNA end better, TRBJ2-7 makes the J call doubtful. The V gene's germline CDR1 is ENHRY and CDR2 SYGVKD. The CDR3 covers 13 residues. The CDR3 DNA reads TGTGCCATCAGTGGGGACACACAATACGAGCAGTACTTC. Translation gives CAISGDTQYEQYF.

The gene calls are TRBV9 and TRBJ2-1; possibly TRBD2 for D (5 bases). The CDR3 consists of 11 residues. V lost 4 bases and J lost 10, with 9 bases in between. The germline V gene encodes CDR1 SGDLS and CDR2 YYNGEE. The CDR3 loop is CASSHSGEQFF. In nucleotides, the CDR3 is TGTGCCAGCAGCCACTCGGGGGAGCAGTTCTTC.

Concerning this clone: Other DNA sequences of this sample code for an identical CDR3. This chain connects TRBV5-1 to TRBJ1-1; 10 bases are shared with TRBD1. Germline lookup yields CDR1 SGHRS and CDR2 YFSETQ. The CDR3 loop spans 14 amino acids. J lost 2 bases, V lost 8 bases, and 6 bases had no gene match. The CDR3 region is CASSRTGGNTEAFF. In nucleotides, the CDR3 is TGCGCCAGTAGCCGGACAGGGGGAAACACTGAAGCTTTCTTT.

The rearrangement joins TRBV18 to TRBJ1-5, with D possibly being TRBD1 (5 bases). The CDR3 has 15 amino acids. Germline-derived CDR1 and CDR2 are KGHSH and LQKENI. Trimming removed 3 bases from V and 6 bases from J, with 15 bases in between. The CDR3 DNA follows: TGTGCCAGCTCACCCGCCATGGGGGTTGCTCAGCCCCAGCATTTT. As protein: CASSPAMGVAQPQHF. The entire variable domain, with the rest obtained from reference TRBV18 and TRBJ1-5, is as follows: NAGVMQNPRHLVRRRGQEARLRCSPMKGHSHVYWYRQLPEEGLKFMVYLQKENIIDESGMPKERFSAEFPKEGPSILRIQQVVRGDSAAYFCASSPAMGVAQPQHFGDGTRLSIL.

The chain uses TRBV16 and TRBJ2-7; perhaps TRBD2 as D (5 bases). This CDR3 has 11 residues. Germline V gene sequence: CDR1 KGHSY, CDR2 FQNENV. V shed 3 bases and J shed 7 bases, with 7 bases lying between them. The CDR3 DNA is TGTGCCAGCAGCCAGGAGGTAGAGCAGTACTTC. Translation gives CASSQEVEQYF.

This clone was seen a single time. This chain connects TRBV4-1 to TRBJ1-4; D gene unclear. The ends were cut back, 1 base at V and 5 bases at J, with 5 bases in the middle. The CDR3 has 13 residues. Germline V CDR1 and CDR2: MGHRA, YSYEKL. In nucleotides, the CDR3 is TGCGCCAGCAGCCAAGGGTTGAATGAAAAACTGTTTTTT. Its protein is CASSQGLNEKLFF.

The V and J genes are TRBV7-2 and TRBJ2-1; 7 bases line up with TRBD1. Looked up from germline, CDR1 is SGHTA and CDR2 is FQGNSA. With V trimmed by 6 bases and J by 6 bases, 14 bases remained unmatched. The CDR3 loop spans 16 amino acids. The CDR3 region has the DNA TGTGCCAGCAGTCCCTTTTCATTAGCAGGGGGCAATGAGCAGTTCTTC. Its translation is CASSPFSLAGGNEQFF.

The CDR3 loop reads CASSLGLAGVHEQYF. The CDR3, as DNA: TGCGCCAGCAGCTTAGGACTAGCGGGAGTTCACGAGCAGTACTTC. The V call is TRBV5-1, the J call TRBJ2-7; 13 bases match TRBD2. Per germline, CDR1 SGHRS and CDR2 YFSETQ. This CDR3 is 15 amino acids long. V trimming: 2 bases; J trimming: 5 bases; junction bases outside the gene matches: 4. The full variable domain, in which reference TRBV5-1 and TRBJ2-7 provide the parts outside the CDR3, is KAGVTQTPRYLIKTRGQQVTLSCSPISGHRSVSWYQQTPGQGLQFLFEYFSETQRNKGNFPGRFSGRQFSNSRSEMNVSTLELGDSALYLCASSLGLAGVHEQYFGPGTRLTVT.

The gene calls are TRBV6-1 and TRBJ2-4, with D unclear. Germline V lookup: CDR1 MNHNS, CDR2 SASEGT. Trimming shortened V by 7 bases and J by 4 bases, and 11 bases separated the two germline ends. This CDR3 is 13 amino acids long. The CDR3 sequence is CASTKDGKNIQYF. In DNA form, the CDR3 reads TGTGCCAGCACCAAAGACGGTAAAAACATTCAGTACTTC.

Written as DNA, the CDR3 is TGCGCCAGCAGCTTCGGTAGCGCTTACGAGCAGTACTTC. It yields the protein CASSFGSAYEQYF. This chain connects TRBV5-1 to TRBJ2-7; tentative D call: TRBD2 (5 bases). The germline V gene has CDR1 SGHRS and CDR2 YFSETQ. V was clipped by 2 bases and J by 4 bases, with 10 bases between them. The CDR3 loop spans 13 amino acids.

V usage is TRBV13 and J usage is TRBJ1-5, with D possibly matching TRBD1 (6 bases). V gave up 3 bases and J gave up 2 bases, with 11 bases separating them. The CDR3 is 15 amino acids. Germline V gene data show CDR1 as PRHDT and CDR2 as FYEKMQ (reference sequence). The CDR3 DNA sequence: TGTGCCAGCAGCTTTGGGGGCAGGGGCAATCAGCCCCAGCATTTT. It translates to CASSFGGRGNQPQHF.

V usage is TRBV6-1 and J usage is TRBJ2-2; D is perhaps TRBD2 (5 bases). CDR1 is MNHNS, CDR2 SASEGT, per germline. The CDR3 sequence is 15 residues long. The V gene lost 1 base and the J gene lost 3 bases, with 9 bases spanning the gap. The CDR3 region is CASSEVVAYTGELFF. CDR3 coding DNA: TGTGCCAGCAGTGAAGTGGTAGCGTACACCGGGGAGCTGTTTTTT.

The chain couples TRBV2 to TRBJ2-2; D not resolved. V shed 2 bases and J shed 0 bases, with 7 bases lying between them. The germline V gene encodes CDR1 SNHLY and CDR2 FYNNEI. The length of the CDR3 is 15 residues. The chain's CDR3 is CASSEHGTNTGELFF. The CDR3 bases are TGTGCCAGCAGTGAACATGGGACGAACACCGGGGAGCTGTTTTTT.

The chain carries TRBV19 and TRBJ2-3; D is ambiguous. Germline V lookup: CDR1 LNHDA, CDR2 SQIVND (reference sequence). V was cut by 4 bases and J by 1 base, with 15 bases left in between. This CDR3 contains 16 residues. CDR3 sequence (DNA): TGTGCCAGTAGTAGATCGATACCCTCTCGCACAGATACGCAGTATTTT. This translates into CASSRSIPSRTDTQYF. Supplemented by reference TRBV19 and TRBJ2-3, the full variable domain reads DGGITQSPKYLFRKEGQNVTLSCEQNLNHDAMYWYRQDPGQGLRLIYYSQIVNDFQKGDIAEGYSVSREKKESFPLTVTSAQKNPTAFYLCASSRSIPSRTDTQYFGPGTRLTVL.

V is TRBV30 and J is TRBJ2-5, with D perhaps matching TRBD1 (5 bases). The CDR3 has 15 residues. Trimming took 0 bases from V and 2 from J, leaving 13 bases between them. Looked up from germline, CDR1 is GTSNPN and CDR2 is SVGIG (reference sequence). The CDR3, as DNA: TGTGCCTGGAGTGTAGGCAGCGCAGGGCAAGAGACCCAGTACTTC. Encoded protein: CAWSVGSAGQETQYF.

The rearrangement links TRBV5-1 to TRBJ1-1; D remains unclear. Germline CDR1 SGHRS, CDR2 YFSETQ. The CDR3 is 13 amino acids. V was pared by 6 bases and J by 2 bases, with 11 bases between. CDR3 residues: CASTTDFNTEAFF. The DNA of the CDR3 is TGCGCCAGCACGACGGATTTCAACACTGAAGCTTTCTTT.

This rearrangement joins TRBV5-1 to TRBJ2-7, with 8 bases identical to TRBD1. V gave up 2 bases and J gave up 7 bases; unmatched junction bases: 8. Germline V CDR1 and CDR2: SGHRS, YFSETQ. The CDR3 contains 14 residues. DNA for the CDR3: TGCGCCAGCAGCTTAGGACAGGGACGAATGGAGCAGTACTTC. This codes for CASSLGQGRMEQYF.

The J gene is TRBJ1-5, the V gene TRBV19; 11 bases line up with TRBD1. The CDR3 loop spans 15 amino acids. V shed 5 bases and J 2 bases; nucleotides not matched to a gene: 2. Per germline, CDR1 LNHDA and CDR2 SQIVND (reference sequence). The CDR3 DNA reads as TGTGCCAGTAGTGGGGGACAGGGGGGCAATCAGCCCCAGCATTTT. Protein sequence: CASSGGQGGNQPQHF.

The chain uses TRBV6-5 and TRBJ1-1; D is perhaps TRBD1 (5 bases). This CDR3 is built from 12 residues. The germline V and J ends were trimmed by 8 bases and 7 bases, with 14 bases remaining between them. Germline V gene data show CDR1 as MNHEY and CDR2 as SVGAGI. CDR3 sequence: CASRRQQGEAFF. In DNA, the CDR3 is TGTGCCAGCCGAAGACAGCAGGGTGAAGCTTTCTTT.

The chain couples TRBV4-1 to TRBJ2-1; 8 bases fit TRBD1. Trimming at V came to 4 bases and at J to 4 bases, leaving 3 bases not matched to a gene. The CDR3 loop spans 14 amino acids. Germline V CDR1 and CDR2: MGHRA, YSYEKL. This CDR3 is CASSPGTGYNEQFF. The CDR3 nucleotides are TGCGCCAGCAGCCCCGGGACAGGATACAATGAGCAGTTCTTC.

V gene TRBV10-2 combines with J gene TRBJ2-7, with 7 bases fitting TRBD1. The CDR3 has 14 residues. V lost 2 bases to trimming and J lost 7 bases; unmatched junction nucleotides: 8. Germline lookup yields CDR1 WSHSY and CDR2 SAAADI. DNA for the CDR3: TGCGCCAGCAGTGAGGGCAGGGGGATAACAGAGCAGTACTTC. Translating it yields CASSEGRGITEQYF.

The chain employs TRBV5-1 and TRBJ2-1, with D perhaps matching TRBD1 or TRBD2 (6 bases each). Germline V gene lookup returns CDR1 SGHRS and CDR2 YFSETQ. The ends were cut back, 7 bases at V and 6 bases at J, with 17 bases in the middle. The CDR3 runs 14 residues. The CDR3 DNA follows: TGCGCCAGCCATACAGGGATGGGACTCAATGAGCAGTTCTTC. Translating it yields CASHTGMGLNEQFF.

The chain joins TRBV11-2 to TRBJ2-7; 8 bases align to TRBD1. This CDR3 comprises 13 residues. From germline, CDR1 is SGHAT and CDR2 FQNNGV. With V trimmed by 5 bases and J by 3 bases, 3 bases remained unmatched. CDR3 loop: CASSLDRGYEQYF. The CDR3 coding sequence is TGTGCCAGCAGCCTCGACAGGGGCTACGAGCAGTACTTC. The full variable domain, completed using reference TRBV11-2 and TRBJ2-7, is EAGVAQSPRYKIIEKRQSVAFWCNPISGHATLYWYQQILGQGPKLLIQFQNNGVVDDSQLPKDRFSAERLKGVDSTLKIQPAKLEDSAVYLCASSLDRGYEQYFGPGTRLTVT.

V and J are TRBV5-1 and TRBJ1-5, with D maybe TRBD1 (6 bases). V was clipped by 3 bases and J by 3 bases, with 10 bases between them. This CDR3 spans 14 amino acids. Germline V lookup: CDR1 SGHRS, CDR2 YFSETQ. The CDR3 nucleotides are TGCGCCAGCAGCTCTGGGACATCCAATCAGCCCCAGCATTTT. Protein sequence: CASSSGTSNQPQHF. Combining the CDR3 with reference TRBV5-1 and TRBJ1-5 gives the whole variable domain KAGVTQTPRYLIKTRGQQVTLSCSPISGHRSVSWYQQTPGQGLQFLFEYFSETQRNKGNFPGRFSGRQFSNSRSEMNVSTLELGDSALYLCASSSGTSNQPQHFGDGTRLSIL.